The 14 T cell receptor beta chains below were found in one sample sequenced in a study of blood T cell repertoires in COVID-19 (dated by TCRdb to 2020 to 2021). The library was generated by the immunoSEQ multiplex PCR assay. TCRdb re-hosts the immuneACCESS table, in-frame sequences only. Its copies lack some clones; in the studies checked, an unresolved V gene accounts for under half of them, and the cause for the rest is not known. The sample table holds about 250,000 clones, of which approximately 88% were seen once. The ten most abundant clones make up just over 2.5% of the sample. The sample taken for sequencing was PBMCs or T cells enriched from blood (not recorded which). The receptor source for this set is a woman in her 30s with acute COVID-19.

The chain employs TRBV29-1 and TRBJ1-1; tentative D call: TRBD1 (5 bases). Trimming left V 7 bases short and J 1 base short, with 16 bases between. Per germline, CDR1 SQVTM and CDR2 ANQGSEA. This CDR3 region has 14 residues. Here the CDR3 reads CSAVRTPRNTEAFF. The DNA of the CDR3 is TGCAGCGCGGTGAGGACACCGAGGAACACTGAAGCTTTCTTT.

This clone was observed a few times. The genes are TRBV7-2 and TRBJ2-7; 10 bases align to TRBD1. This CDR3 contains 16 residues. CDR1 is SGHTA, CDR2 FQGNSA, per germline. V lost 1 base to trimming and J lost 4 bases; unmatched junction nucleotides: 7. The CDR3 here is CASSLGPTGGEYEQYF. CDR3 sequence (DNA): TGTGCCAGCAGCTTAGGACCGACAGGGGGCGAATACGAGCAGTACTTC.

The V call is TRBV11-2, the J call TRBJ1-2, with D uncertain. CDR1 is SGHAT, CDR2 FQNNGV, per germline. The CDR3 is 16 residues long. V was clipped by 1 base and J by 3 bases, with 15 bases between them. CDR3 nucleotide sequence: TGTGCCAGCAGCTTAGTTGTTCCAGCGGACCACTATGGCTACACCTTC. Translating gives CASSLVVPADHYGYTF.

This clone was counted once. For the CDR3, the DNA is TGTGCCAGCAGCCAAGGTGTGGGTGAGGGCAATCAGCCCCAGCATTTT. Translation: CASSQGVGEGNQPQHF. The V gene is TRBV4-2, the J gene TRBJ1-5; no reliable D call. The V end was cut by 1 base, the J end by 2 bases, with 12 bases between. The germline CDR1 and CDR2 sequences are LGHNA and YNFKEQ. The CDR3 sequence is 16 residues long.

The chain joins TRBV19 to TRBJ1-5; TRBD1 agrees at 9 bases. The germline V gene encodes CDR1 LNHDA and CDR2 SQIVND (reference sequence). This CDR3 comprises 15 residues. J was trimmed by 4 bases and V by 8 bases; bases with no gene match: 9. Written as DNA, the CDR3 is TGTGCCAGTGATCCGGACAGGGGATTTAATCAGCCCCAGCATTTT. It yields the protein CASDPDRGFNQPQHF.

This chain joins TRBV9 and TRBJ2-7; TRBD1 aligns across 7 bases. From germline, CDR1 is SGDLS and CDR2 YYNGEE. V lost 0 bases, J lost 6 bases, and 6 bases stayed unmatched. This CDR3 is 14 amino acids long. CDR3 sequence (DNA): TGTGCCAGCAGCGTAGAACAGGGGAAGGGCGAGCAGTACTTC. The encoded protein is CASSVEQGKGEQYF.

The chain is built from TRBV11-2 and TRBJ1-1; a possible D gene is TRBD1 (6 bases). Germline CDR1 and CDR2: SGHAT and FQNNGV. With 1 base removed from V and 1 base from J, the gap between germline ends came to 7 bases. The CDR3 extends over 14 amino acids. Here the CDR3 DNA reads TGTGCCAGCAGCTTAGGGACAGAGAACACTGAAGCTTTCTTT. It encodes CASSLGTENTEAFF.

The CDR3 loop reads CASGMRTGNGNTIYF. CDR3 in DNA: TGTGCCAGCGGTATGAGGACAGGGAATGGAAACACCATATATTTT. The chain carries TRBV6-5 and TRBJ1-3; 8 bases are a match to TRBD1. CDR1 is MNHEY, CDR2 SVGAGI, per germline. This CDR3 is 15 amino acids long. V was clipped by 8 bases and J by 3 bases; unmatched bases: 9.

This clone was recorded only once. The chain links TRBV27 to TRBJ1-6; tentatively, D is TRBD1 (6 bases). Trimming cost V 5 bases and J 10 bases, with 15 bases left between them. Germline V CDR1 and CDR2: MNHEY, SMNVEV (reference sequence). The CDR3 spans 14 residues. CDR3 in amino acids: CASSPGQRGSPLHF. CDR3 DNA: TGTGCCAGCAGTCCTGGACAGCGAGGGTCACCCCTCCACTTT.

The CDR3 loop reads CASSPEAQPQHF. The CDR3 nucleotides are TGTGCCAGCAGTCCGGAGGCTCAGCCCCAGCATTTT. The chain carries TRBV12-3 or TRBV12-4 and TRBJ1-5; D not resolved. The CDR3 is 12 residues long. Trimming removed 5 bases from V and 6 bases from J, with 8 bases in between.

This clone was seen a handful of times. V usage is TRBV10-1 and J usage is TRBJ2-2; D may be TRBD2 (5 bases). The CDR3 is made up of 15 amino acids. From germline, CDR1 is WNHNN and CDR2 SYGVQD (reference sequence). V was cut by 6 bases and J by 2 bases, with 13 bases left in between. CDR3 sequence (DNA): TGCGCCAGCAGCCCGGCCGGGGTAAACACCGGGGAGCTGTTTTTT. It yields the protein CASSPAGVNTGELFF.

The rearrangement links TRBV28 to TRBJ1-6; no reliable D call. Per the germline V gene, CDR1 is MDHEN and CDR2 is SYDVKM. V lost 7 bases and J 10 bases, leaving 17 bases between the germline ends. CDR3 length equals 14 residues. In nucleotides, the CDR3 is TGTGCCAGCACTGGACGATCGGGAGGATCACCCCTCCACTTT. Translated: CASTGRSGGSPLHF.

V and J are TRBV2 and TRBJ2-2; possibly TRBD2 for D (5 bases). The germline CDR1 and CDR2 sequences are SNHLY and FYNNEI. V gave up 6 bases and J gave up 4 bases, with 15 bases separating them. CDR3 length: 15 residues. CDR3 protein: CASRGLEAPTGELFF. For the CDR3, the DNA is TGTGCCAGCAGGGGGTTGGAGGCCCCCACCGGGGAGCTGTTTTTT.

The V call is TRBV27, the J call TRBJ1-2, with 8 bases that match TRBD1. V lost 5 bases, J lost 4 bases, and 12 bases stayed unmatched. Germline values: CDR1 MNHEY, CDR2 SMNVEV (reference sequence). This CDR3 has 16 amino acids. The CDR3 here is CASSQAGGVGIYGYTF. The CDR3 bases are TGTGCCAGCAGTCAGGCAGGGGGCGTAGGGATCTATGGCTACACCTTC.